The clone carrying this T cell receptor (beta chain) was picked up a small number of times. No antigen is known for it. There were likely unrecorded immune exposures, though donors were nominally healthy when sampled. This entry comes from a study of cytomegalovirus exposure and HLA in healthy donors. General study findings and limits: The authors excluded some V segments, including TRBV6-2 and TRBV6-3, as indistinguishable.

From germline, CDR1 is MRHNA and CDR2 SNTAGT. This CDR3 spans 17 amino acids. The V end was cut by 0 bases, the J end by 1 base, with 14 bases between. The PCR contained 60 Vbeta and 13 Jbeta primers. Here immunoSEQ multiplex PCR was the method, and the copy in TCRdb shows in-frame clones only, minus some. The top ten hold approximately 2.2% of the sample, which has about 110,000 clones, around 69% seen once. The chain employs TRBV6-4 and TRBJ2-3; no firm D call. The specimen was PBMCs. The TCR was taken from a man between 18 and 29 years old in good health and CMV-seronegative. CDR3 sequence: CASSDSPSGGGTDTQYF. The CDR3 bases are TGTGCCAGCAGTGACTCACCCTCTGGCGGCGGCACAGATACGCAGTATTTT.